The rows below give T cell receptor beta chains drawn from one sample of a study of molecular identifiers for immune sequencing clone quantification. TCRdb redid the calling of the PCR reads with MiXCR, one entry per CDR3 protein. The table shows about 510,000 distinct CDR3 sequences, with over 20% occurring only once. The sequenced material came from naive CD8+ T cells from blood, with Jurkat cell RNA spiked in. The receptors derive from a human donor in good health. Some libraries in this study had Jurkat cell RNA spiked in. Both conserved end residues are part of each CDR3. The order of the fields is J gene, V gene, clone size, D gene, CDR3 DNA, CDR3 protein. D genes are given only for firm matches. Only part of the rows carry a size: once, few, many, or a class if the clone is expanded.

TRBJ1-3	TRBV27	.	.	TGTGCCAGCAGTTTAATCGGTGGACGGTCACTGGACACCATATATTTT	CASSLIGGRSLDTIYF
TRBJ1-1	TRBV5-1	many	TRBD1	TGCGCCAGCAGCCCCGACAGGGGCCTATTAGAAGCTTTCTTT	CASSPDRGLLEAFF
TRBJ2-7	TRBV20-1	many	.	TGCAGTGCTAGAGATCCACAGGGAAGCTCCTACGAGCAGTACTTC	CSARDPQGSSYEQYF
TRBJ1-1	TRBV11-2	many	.	TGTGCCAGCCGTAGGGGTGAGAACACTGAAGCTTTCTTT	CASRRGENTEAFF
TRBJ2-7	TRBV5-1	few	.	TGCGCCAGCAGTTCTCTCCCTAGTGACGAGCAGTACTTC	CASSSLPSDEQYF
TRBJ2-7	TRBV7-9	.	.	TGTGCCGGCAGCTCATCGACCGGGACCGTAAACTACGAGCAGTACTTC	CAGSSSTGTVNYEQYF
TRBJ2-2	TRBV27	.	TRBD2	TGTGCCAGCAGTCCTACCGCCGTGGGACTAGCGGGAGGGAACACCGGGGAGCTGTTTTTT	CASSPTAVGLAGGNTGELFF
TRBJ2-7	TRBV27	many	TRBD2	TGTGCCAGCAGTCTAACGGGACTAGCGGGGGCCTACGAGCAGTACTTC	CASSLTGLAGAYEQYF
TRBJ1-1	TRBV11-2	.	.	TGTGCCAGCAGCTTATGGTCTGTTACTGAAGCTTTCTTT	CASSLWSVTEAFF
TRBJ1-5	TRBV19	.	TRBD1	TGTGCCAGTAGTATAGGGGGACAGAACAATCAGCCCCAGCATTTT	CASSIGGQNNQPQHF
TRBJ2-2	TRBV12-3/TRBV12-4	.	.	TGTGCCAGCAGTTTATCTGGTGGGGAGCTGTTTTTT	CASSLSGGELFF
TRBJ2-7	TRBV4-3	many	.	TGCGCCAGCAGCCAAGCCATGATGGCTTACGAGCAGTACTTC	CASSQAMMAYEQYF
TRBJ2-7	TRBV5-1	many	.	TGCGCCAGCAGCCCCGACGGGTCCTACGAGCAGTACTTC	CASSPDGSYEQYF
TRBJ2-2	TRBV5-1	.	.	TGCGCCAGCAGATTCGGGGTCGACACCGGGGAGCTGTTTTTT	CASRFGVDTGELFF
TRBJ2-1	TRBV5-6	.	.	TGTGCCAGCAGCTCAGGGTTCTCCTACAATGAGCAGTTCTTC	CASSSGFSYNEQFF
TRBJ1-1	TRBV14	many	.	TGTGCCAGCAGCCATCTTCCCATGGTTAAGAGTGAAGCTTTCTTT	CASSHLPMVKSEAFF
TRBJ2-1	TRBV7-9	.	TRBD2	TGTGCCAGCAGCTTACTGATCACTAGCGGGAGTTTCGGGAGTGATGAGCAGTCCTTC	CASSLLITSGSFGSDEQSF
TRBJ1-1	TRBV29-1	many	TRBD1	TGCAGCGTTGGTGCAGGGGGGGACACTGAAGCTTTCTTT	CSVGAGGDTEAFF
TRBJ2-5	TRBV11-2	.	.	TGTGCCAGCAGCACCCCCGACAGGGAGGAGTGGGAGACCCAGTACTTC	CASSTPDREEWETQYF
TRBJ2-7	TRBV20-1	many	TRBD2	TGCAGTGCTAGAGATGATGAAGCGGGGAGCTCCTACGAGCAGTACTTC	CSARDDEAGSSYEQYF
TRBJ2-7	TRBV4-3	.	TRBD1	TGCGCCAGCAGCCAAGTTCGACAGGGACCCGAGCAGTACTTC	CASSQVRQGPEQYF
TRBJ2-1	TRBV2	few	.	TGTGCCAGCAGTGAAGCAGGAGCGGGTGAGCAGTTCTTC	CASSEAGAGEQFF
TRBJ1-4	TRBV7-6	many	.	TGTGCCAGCAGCTTATTAGTTGGGCAGGGGAATGAAAAACTGTTTTTT	CASSLLVGQGNEKLFF
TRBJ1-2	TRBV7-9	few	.	TGTGCCAGCAGCTTTGAGGGCAGCCTATGGCCTGGCACCTTC	CASSFEGSLWPGTF
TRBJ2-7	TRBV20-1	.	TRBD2	TGCAGCGCAGCATCTGGGCGGGAGGGGTACGAGCAGTACTTC	CSAASGREGYEQYF
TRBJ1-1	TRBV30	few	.	TGTGCCTGGAGTGTACGGGGTGGCGGGGGAAACACTGAAGCTTTCTTT	CAWSVRGGGGNTEAFF
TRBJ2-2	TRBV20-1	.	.	TGCAGTGCTGGACCCACCCTCGCCGGGGAGCTGTTTTTT	CSAGPTLAGELFF
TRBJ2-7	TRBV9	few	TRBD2	TGTGCCAGCAGCGCCGCCCGGGGGGACGAACACGAGCAGTACTTC	CASSAARGDEHEQYF
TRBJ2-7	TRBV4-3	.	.	TGCGCCAGCAGCCAATATAAAGGTTACGAGCAGTACTTC	CASSQYKGYEQYF
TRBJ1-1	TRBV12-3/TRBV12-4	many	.	TGTGCCAGCACCCTCGGGTTTAACACTGAAGCTTTCTTT	CASTLGFNTEAFF
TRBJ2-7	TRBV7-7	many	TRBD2	TGTGCCAGCAGCATACTAGCGGGGGCTGCCGAGCAGTACTTC	CASSILAGAAEQYF
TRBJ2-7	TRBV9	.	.	TGTGCCAGCAGCTCCCGAGCGGTAAACTACGAGCAGTACTTC	CASSSRAVNYEQYF
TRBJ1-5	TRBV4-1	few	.	TGCGCCAGCAGCCAAGGAGCCGAATTGGGCAATCAGCCCCAGCATTTT	CASSQGAELGNQPQHF
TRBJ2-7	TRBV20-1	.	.	TGCAGTGCTAGGGGGATCCGGGATCCTTTTTCCTACGAGCAGTACTTC	CSARGIRDPFSYEQYF
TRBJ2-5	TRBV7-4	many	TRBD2	TGTGCCAGCAGCTTCTCCCGACTTGCGGGGGACGAGACCCAGTACTTC	CASSFSRLAGDETQYF
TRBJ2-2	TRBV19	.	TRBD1	TGTGCCAGTAGTATTGGGACAGGAGGGGAGCCGTTTTTT	CASSIGTGGEPFF
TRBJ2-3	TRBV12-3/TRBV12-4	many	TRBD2	TGTGCCAGCAGCCTCTCGCCAACTAGCGGGGGGCTGTCTGACACAGATACGCAGTATTTT	CASSLSPTSGGLSDTDTQYF
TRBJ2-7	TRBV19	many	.	TGTGCCAGCAGCCCCGGCTCCTACGAGCAGTACTTC	CASSPGSYEQYF
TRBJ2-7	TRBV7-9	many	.	TGTGCCAGCAGCCCGCCTACAGGGAACTTTTACGAGCAGTACTTC	CASSPPTGNFYEQYF
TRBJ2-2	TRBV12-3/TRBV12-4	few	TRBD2	TGTGCCAGCAGCCCCTCGGGTGCGAGCGGGGGGAACACCGGGGAGCTGTTTTTT	CASSPSGASGGNTGELFF
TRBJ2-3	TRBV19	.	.	TGTGCCAGTACCCCCTCTACTACTAGCACAGATACGCAGTATTTT	CASTPSTTSTDTQYF
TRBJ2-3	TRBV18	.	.	TGTGCCAGCCGAGGACTGACCTCGGTAGACCTTTCGGATACGCAGTATTTT	CASRGLTSVDLSDTQYF
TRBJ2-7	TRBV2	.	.	TGTGCCAGCCGTAGCGGCTCCTACGAGCAGTACTTC	CASRSGSYEQYF
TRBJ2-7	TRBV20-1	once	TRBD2	TGCAGTGCCACCAAATCGGAAGCGGGGACCTACGAGCAGTACTTC	CSATKSEAGTYEQYF
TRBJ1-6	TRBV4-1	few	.	TGCGCCAGCAGCCAAGATTTAAATACGGCCGGGAGATCACCCCTCCACTTT	CASSQDLNTAGRSPLHF
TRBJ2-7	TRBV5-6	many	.	TGTGCCAGCAGCTTGGATACGGACAGACTAAATTACGAGCAGTACTTC	CASSLDTDRLNYEQYF
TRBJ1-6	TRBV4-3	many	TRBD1	TGCGCCAGCAGCCGAAACAGGGGGGGAGGCTCACCCCTCCACTTT	CASSRNRGGGSPLHF
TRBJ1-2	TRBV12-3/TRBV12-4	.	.	TGTGCCAGCAGCCGTCCAGGGGAGTATGGCTACACCTTC	CASSRPGEYGYTF
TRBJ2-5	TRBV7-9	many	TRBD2	TGTGCCAGCAGCCGCGGCGGGGGTGTAGAGACCCAGTACTTC	CASSRGGGVETQYF
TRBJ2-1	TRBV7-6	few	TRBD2	TGTGCCAGCAGCTTAGGCGGGGGGTCCGTCAATGAGCAGTTCTTC	CASSLGGGSVNEQFF
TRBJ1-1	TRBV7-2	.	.	TGTGCCAGCAGCTTAGAGGTCAGATTAACTGAAGCTCTCTTT	CASSLEVRLTEALF